The 17 T cell receptor beta chains below all came from one sample that was sequenced in a study of blood T cells in healthy people across ages. A sample-barcoded 5' primer and a J-beta primer mix were used in a second PCR of roughly 6 to 11 cycles. One entry per CDR3 protein results from TCRdb running MiXCR on the 5' RACE reads. In the table there are about 750,000 distinct CDR3 sequences, about 55% of which are singletons. Sequenced input: blood. Receptor source: a man older than 75 in good health.

The chain uses TRBV28 and TRBJ2-3; 8 nucleotides align to TRBD1. This CDR3 is built from 14 residues. Germline values: CDR1 MDHEN, CDR2 SYDVKM. V was pared by 5 bases and J by 6 bases, with 7 bases of the junction left unmatched. CDR3 nucleotides: TGTGCCAGCAGTCCGACAGGGGCGAGGGATACGCAGTATTTT. It is translated as CASSPTGARDTQYF.

The chain links TRBV29-1 to TRBJ2-5; TRBD1 or TRBD2 may be the D gene (5 bases each). V was pared by 1 base and J by 4 bases, with 16 bases between. This CDR3 is 15 amino acids long. CDR1 is SQVTM, CDR2 ANQGSEA, per germline. CDR3 sequence: CSVEGALGPRETQYF. The DNA of the CDR3 is TGCAGCGTTGAAGGAGCTCTGGGACCTAGAGAGACCCAGTACTTC.

This clonotype showed up many times. The chain uses TRBV12-3 or TRBV12-4 and TRBJ2-7; D unresolved. The CDR3 extends over 15 amino acids. V gave up 0 bases and J gave up 2 bases, with 11 bases separating them. CDR3 in amino acids: CASSLAAGDTYEQYF. The DNA of the CDR3 is TGTGCCAGCAGTTTAGCGGCAGGAGACACCTACGAGCAGTACTTC.

This clonotype was counted between two and nine times. This chain links TRBV15 with TRBJ1-2; D unclear. Germline CDR1 reads LNHNV; CDR2 reads YYDKDF (reference sequence). Trimming took off 0 bases at V and 5 bases at J, with 10 bases between the two ends. This CDR3 comprises 14 residues. The DNA for the CDR3 is TGTGCCACCAGCAGAGATAGACGGGAATATGGCTACACCTTC. As protein: CATSRDRREYGYTF.

The V call is TRBV24-1, the J call TRBJ2-5; TRBD1 agrees at 9 bases. Looked up from germline, CDR1 is KGHDR and CDR2 is SFDVKD. The CDR3 contains 15 residues. V was clipped by 2 bases and J by 4 bases; unmatched bases: 4. The CDR3 sequence is CATSDSNRGRETQYF. Written as DNA, the CDR3 is TGTGCCACCAGTGATTCAAACAGGGGGCGAGAGACCCAGTACTTC.

The chain joins TRBV9 to TRBJ2-7, with TRBD2 identical over 14 bases. The CDR3 covers 17 residues. Unmatched junction bases numbered 6, after V lost 0 bases and J lost 4 bases. CDR1 is SGDLS and CDR2 is YYNGEE in the germline V gene. The CDR3 DNA sequence: TGTGCCAGCAGCGTAGCGCCCGGACTAGCGGGAGGATACGAGCAGTACTTC. Its protein is CASSVAPGLAGGYEQYF.

V gene TRBV20-1 combines with J gene TRBJ1-6; 7 bases match TRBD1. From germline, CDR1 is DFQATT and CDR2 SNEGSKA (reference sequence). The CDR3 has 13 amino acids. The ends lost 5 bases at V and 11 bases at J; junction bases unmatched: 9. The CDR3 sequence: CSAPDRSNPPLHF. The CDR3 bases are TGCAGTGCTCCGGACAGGTCGAATCCACCCCTCCACTTT.

The rearrangement links TRBV20-1 to TRBJ2-1, with TRBD1 as a possible D gene (6 bases). Germline V gene lookup returns CDR1 DFQATT and CDR2 SNEGSKA (reference sequence). The CDR3 consists of 14 residues. The V end lost 3 bases, the J end lost 6 bases, and 15 bases lay between the germline ends. Written as DNA, the CDR3 is TGCAGTGCTAGGGCTGGTACAGGGCGCAATGAGCAGTTCTTC. It specifies CSARAGTGRNEQFF.

In regard to this clonotype: At one boundary the junction diverges from the germline segment, which might be a read error. The genes are TRBV27 and TRBJ2-3, with D perhaps TRBD1 (6 bases). The V gene's germline CDR1 is MNHEY and CDR2 SMNVEV (reference sequence). This CDR3 has 12 amino acids. The CDR3 DNA reads as TGTGCCAGCCAGGGGCAGATAGATATGCAGTATTTT. Protein: CASQGQIDMQYF.

The rearrangement joins TRBV20-1 to TRBJ1-1, with D perhaps matching TRBD1 (5 bases). The CDR3 spans 14 residues. Trimming removed 0 bases from V and 6 bases from J, with 14 bases in between. CDR1 and CDR2 from the germline V gene are DFQATT and SNEGSKA (reference sequence). The CDR3 protein is CSARDRRGQAEAFF. The CDR3 DNA follows: TGCAGTGCTAGAGATCGAAGGGGTCAGGCTGAAGCTTTCTTT.

The chain couples TRBV5-5 to TRBJ2-1; 12 bases are a match to TRBD2. Trimming at V came to 0 bases and at J to 1 base, leaving 8 bases not matched to a gene. Germline assignment: CDR1 SGHKS and CDR2 YYEKEE (reference sequence). The CDR3 is 19 amino acids. The CDR3 region has the DNA TGTGCCAGCAGCTTGGCCCTAGCGGGAGGGGCGGGGTCCTACAATGAGCAGTTCTTC. Translation: CASSLALAGGAGSYNEQFF.

The rearrangement joins TRBV10-3 to TRBJ2-3, with TRBD1 identical over 7 bases. CDR1 is ENHRY and CDR2 is SYGVKD in the germline V gene. This CDR3 spans 15 amino acids. Trimming removed 6 bases from V and 14 bases from J; junction bases left unmatched: 20. CDR3 in amino acids: CAIRDEQGGDRYAYF. The CDR3 DNA reads TGTGCCATCAGGGATGAACAGGGTGGGGACAGATACGCGTATTTT.

This clonotype was seen a handful of times. The V and J genes are TRBV29-1 and TRBJ1-4, with TRBD1 as a possible D gene (6 bases). Germline CDR1 reads SQVTM; CDR2 reads ANQGSEA. The CDR3 spans 14 residues. The V end was cut by 5 bases, the J end by 6 bases, with 16 bases between. For the CDR3, the DNA is TGCAGCGTTTCGCCGGGGGGCGGAGATGAAAAACTGTTTTTT. Residues: CSVSPGGGDEKLFF.

In its sample, this clonotype was seen many times. V gene TRBV9 combines with J gene TRBJ2-4; TRBD1 agrees at 7 bases. This CDR3 comprises 15 residues. CDR1 and CDR2 (germline): SGDLS, YYNGEE. V gave up 3 bases and J gave up 6 bases; unmatched junction bases: 9. CDR3 residues: CASSEYTGTVNIQYF. CDR3 DNA sequence: TGTGCCAGCAGCGAATACACCGGGACAGTAAACATTCAGTACTTC. Variable domain in full (rest from reference TRBV9 and TRBJ2-4): DSGVTQTPKHLITATGQRVTLRCSPRSGDLSVYWYQQSLDQGLQFLIQYYNGEERAKGNILERFSAQQFPDLHSELNLSSLELGDSALYFCASSEYTGTVNIQYFGAGTRLSVL.

CDR3 region: CASSLDRGPLGYEQYF. The CDR3 nucleotides read TGTGCCAGCAGCCTCGACAGGGGCCCATTGGGGTACGAGCAGTACTTC. The chain carries TRBV6-6 and TRBJ2-5, with 8 bases fitting TRBD1. The assigned J gene may be wrong: the sequence end matches TRBJ2-7 better. The CDR3 spans 16 residues. The germline CDR1 and CDR2 sequences are MNHNY and SVGAGI (reference sequence).

This chain connects TRBV2 to TRBJ2-5; D perhaps matches TRBD1 (5 bases). The CDR3 is 17 residues long. Trimming removed 3 bases at V and 1 base at J, with 18 bases between. Germline-derived CDR1 and CDR2 are SNHLY and FYNNEI. The CDR3 nucleotides read TGTGCCAGCAGTGAGCTTTTTCCACAGGCGGCCCAAGAGACCCAGTACTTC. This gives the protein CASSELFPQAAQETQYF.

V and J are TRBV6-1 and TRBJ2-5, with 7 positions matching TRBD1. V shed 5 bases, J shed 2 bases, and the junction held 5 bases outside the gene matches. This CDR3 contains 14 residues. The V gene's germline CDR1 is MNHNS and CDR2 SASEGT. The CDR3 region is CASSKGTVQETQYF. The CDR3 coding sequence is TGTGCCAGCAGTAAAGGGACAGTGCAAGAGACCCAGTACTTC.